This T cell receptor (beta chain) is from a study of technical replicates of blood from several donors. There are a few counts of this clone. Germline V gene lookup returns CDR1 KGHSH and CDR2 LQKENI. The trim removed 8 bases at V and 6 bases at J, leaving 10 bases unmatched. The CDR3 has 14 residues. Profiled with immunoSEQ multiplex PCR; TCRdb holds only in-frame clones, not every one. The data contain about 88,000 clones, roughly 90% of them singletons. V usage is TRBV18 and J usage is TRBJ2-1; 7 bases map to TRBD2. The TCR originated in a human donor in good health. The sequenced sample was T cells isolated from PBMCs. The CDR3, as DNA: TGTGCCAGCCCGCGGGGCGGGGGTGGCAATGAGCAGTTCTTC. Amino acid sequence: CASPRGGGGNEQFF.